This T cell receptor beta chain was sequenced for a study of blood T cell repertoires in COVID-19. Study information: COVID-19 samples collected from the United States, Italy and Spain covered acute and convalescent phases.

The participants were between roughly 18 and 90 years old and came from about two dozen US areas. The study assigned cohorts using participant-reported clinical history. Germline CDR1 LNHDA, CDR2 SQIVND (reference sequence). This CDR3 contains 14 residues. The V and J ends lost 3 bases and 5 bases respectively, with 13 bases between them. Sequencing used immunoSEQ multiplex PCR; TCRdb keeps in-frame clones, though not all of them. This table holds more than 300,000 clones, more than 70% found once. This sequence originates from a woman under 30 who had recovered from COVID-19. This chain joins TRBV19 and TRBJ1-1, with D unclear. Sequenced material: PBMCs or T cells enriched from blood (not recorded which). The CDR3 sequence is CASSILLGGTEAFF. The CDR3 DNA follows: TGTGCCAGTAGTATCCTCCTGGGAGGGACTGAAGCTTTCTTT.